This TCR beta chain was identified during a study of response to subunit inactivated influenza vaccine. One entry per CDR3 protein, called by TCRdb with MiXCR from the RT-PCR reads. The repertoire holds about 540,000 distinct CDR3 sequences, with around 21% as singletons. V lost 2 bases to trimming and J lost 0 bases, with 2 bases between them. Germline CDR1 is MNHEY and CDR2 is SVGAGI. The CDR3 is 14 amino acids. Separately, the same data were catalogued under a study of T cells expressing NK-cell markers. That paper states: 5'RACE template switching built TCR beta cDNA with unique molecular identifiers.

The chain recombines TRBV6-5 with TRBJ2-6; D gene uncertain. This clonotype was obtained from a man in his forties or fifties who received an inactivated influenza vaccine. The material sequenced was CD4+ T cells sorted from PBMCs, taken about 11 days after vaccination. The CDR3 DNA reads TGTGCCAGCAGTTACGCCTCTGGGGCCAACGTCCTGACTTTC. The encoded protein is CASSYASGANVLTF.